This is a list of T cell receptor beta chains from one sample in a study of beta chain features in type 1 diabetes. TCRdb's table, derived via immunoSEQ multiplex PCR, lists solely in-frame clones and lacks some. The sample carries under 500,000 clones, 30% recorded once. The specimen sequenced was naive CD4+ T cells from blood. All receptors come from a man between 18 and 29 years old in good health. The CDR3 runs from the conserved cysteine through the conserved F or W. A D gene is named only where the DNA matches it firmly. Only part of the rows carry a size: once, few, many, or a class if the clone is expanded.

j_gene,v_gene,len,d_gene,abundance,CDR3nt,CDR3aa
TRBJ2-2,TRBV2,12,.,.,TGTGCCAGCAGTCGGAACACCGGGGAGCTGTTTTTT,CASSRNTGELFF
TRBJ2-7,TRBV5-4,15,.,.,TGTGCCAGCAGCTTGGAAGTGACTAGTGTCTACGAGCAGTACTTC,CASSLEVTSVYEQYF
TRBJ2-7,TRBV10-3,13,TRBD2,.,TGTGCCATCAGAGGGACTATCTCCTACGAGCAGTACTTC,CAIRGTISYEQYF
TRBJ2-3,TRBV5-1,14,.,few,TGCGCCAGCAGCCTCGGGGTCGAAAGGGATACGCAGTATTTT,CASSLGVERDTQYF
TRBJ2-7,TRBV2,15,TRBD2,.,TGTGCCAGCAGGGATAGCGGGAGGAGCTCCTACGAGCAGTACTTC,CASRDSGRSSYEQYF
TRBJ2-1,TRBV2,14,TRBD2,few,TGTGCCAGCAGTATAGGACTAGCGGGCCTAGAGCAGTTCTTC,CASSIGLAGLEQFF
TRBJ2-2,TRBV19,12,.,.,TGTGCCAGTAAAATGCTCTTCGGGGAGCTGTTTTTT,CASKMLFGELFF
TRBJ1-1,TRBV30,16,.,few,TGTGCCTGGAGTGCAAGTACACCTGGGTTCGGCACTGAAGCTTTCTTT,CAWSASTPGFGTEAFF
TRBJ2-4,TRBV2,12,.,.,TGTGCCAGCAGTGAGTACAGAAACATTCAGTACTTC,CASSEYRNIQYF
TRBJ2-1,TRBV29-1,15,TRBD2,.,TGCAGCGTTGCTGGACTAGCGGGAGAGGGGGGTGAGCAGTTCTTC,CSVAGLAGEGGEQFF
TRBJ2-3,TRBV23-1,18,TRBD2,.,TGCGCCAGCAGTCATTCCACCTCCATAGCGGGAGATCTAGATACGCAGTATTTT,CASSHSTSIAGDLDTQYF
TRBJ2-2,TRBV2,14,TRBD2,.,TGTGCCAGCAGTGGCCTAGCGGGCACCGGGGAGCTGTTTTTT,CASSGLAGTGELFF
TRBJ2-1,TRBV25-1,16,TRBD1,.,TGTGCCAGCAGTGCCGCCGGGACAGGGGGTTCCAATGAGCAGTTCTTC,CASSAAGTGGSNEQFF
TRBJ2-5,TRBV7-9,14,.,few,TGTGCCAGCAGCTTATCAGGATCCCAAGAGACCCAGTACTTC,CASSLSGSQETQYF
TRBJ2-7,TRBV2,15,TRBD2,.,TGTGCCAGCAGTGTACTAGCGGGAAAGGTATACGAGCAGTACTTC,CASSVLAGKVYEQYF
TRBJ2-1,TRBV7-2,13,.,.,TGTGCCAGCAGCCGCGGACAGAGGAATGAGCAGTTCTTC,CASSRGQRNEQFF
TRBJ1-2,TRBV9,16,.,few,TGTGCCAGCAGCGTAGTCCCGGCAGGTCCCGGCTATGGCTACACCTTC,CASSVVPAGPGYGYTF
TRBJ1-1,TRBV2,12,.,.,TGTGCCAGCAGACAGATGAACACTGAAGCTTTCTTT,CASRQMNTEAFF
TRBJ2-4,TRBV23-1,16,TRBD2,few,TGCGCCAGCAGAGGGAGTAGCGGGCTAGCCAAAAACATTCAGTACTTC,CASRGSSGLAKNIQYF
TRBJ1-5,TRBV10-3,15,.,few,TGTGCCATCAGTGAGTCGACTCCGGGGGCCTCGCCCCAGCATTTT,CAISESTPGASPQHF
TRBJ2-7,TRBV25-1,12,.,few,TGTGCCAGCAGTGCATCCATCTACGAGCAGTACTTC,CASSASIYEQYF
TRBJ2-1,TRBV11-2,14,.,.,TGTGCCAGCAGCTTAGGGCTAGCGATGGATGAGCAGTTCTTC,CASSLGLAMDEQFF
TRBJ2-3,TRBV5-6,17,TRBD2,.,TGTGCCAGCAGCAGCGGGACTAGCTACGTTAGCACAGATACGCAGTATTTT,CASSSGTSYVSTDTQYF
TRBJ2-1,TRBV2,14,TRBD1,.,TGTGCCAGCAGTGTCACAGGGGGGAACAATGAGCAGTTCTTC,CASSVTGGNNEQFF
TRBJ2-1,TRBV11-2,16,TRBD2,.,TGTGCCAGCAGCTCCTCTCTAGCGGGAGGTTACAATGAGCAGTTCTTC,CASSSSLAGGYNEQFF
TRBJ1-1,TRBV29-1,16,.,few,TGCAGCGTTGATAATCCGGGCCCAGGAGGCCGCACTGAAGCTTTCTTT,CSVDNPGPGGRTEAFF
TRBJ2-7,TRBV15,18,TRBD2,.,TGTGCCACCAGCCCATCCCGGATAGCGGGGGGCCCTCCGTACGAGCAGTACTTC,CATSPSRIAGGPPYEQYF
TRBJ1-5,TRBV7-9,14,.,.,TGTGCCAGCAGTTTACAGGGTGCTCCGCTGCCCCAGCATTTT,CASSLQGAPLPQHF
TRBJ1-2,TRBV4-3,14,.,.,TGCGCCAGCAGCCACACCGGGACACCCTATGGCTACACCTTC,CASSHTGTPYGYTF
TRBJ2-6,TRBV10-3,16,.,.,TGTGCCATCAGTGAGTCTCAGGTATCTGGGGCCAACGTCCTGACTTTC,CAISESQVSGANVLTF
TRBJ1-5,TRBV30,14,.,.,TGTGCCTGGAGTGTAAAAGGGGACGGGCAGCCCCAGCATTTT,CAWSVKGDGQPQHF
TRBJ2-3,TRBV30,11,.,few,TGTGCCTGGGTGGGGCGAGATACGCAGTATTTT,CAWVGRDTQYF
TRBJ2-2,TRBV7-2,16,TRBD2,few,TGTGCCAGCAGCCAACTAGCGGGAGGGGTCACCGGGGAGCTGTTTTTT,CASSQLAGGVTGELFF
TRBJ1-1,TRBV30,15,.,few,TGTGCCTGGAGTGTACAAAGGCACTCGAACACTGAAGCTTTCTTT,CAWSVQRHSNTEAFF
TRBJ2-2,TRBV4-2,17,.,.,TGTGCCAGCAGCCAAGATCGGGGCCAGGGGAACACCGGGGAGCTGTTTTTT,CASSQDRGQGNTGELFF
TRBJ2-1,TRBV5-4,14,.,.,TGTGCCAGCAGCGCGTCGAGCTCCTACAATGAGCAGTTCTTC,CASSASSSYNEQFF
TRBJ2-2,TRBV5-1,17,.,.,TGCGCCAGCATCCTATTCTGGACCTCAAGTTCCACCGGGGAGCTGTTTTTT,CASILFWTSSSTGELFF
TRBJ2-3,TRBV21-1,15,.,.,TGTGCCAGCAACCCTCGACGGTATAGCACAGATACGCAGTATTTT,CASNPRRYSTDTQYF
TRBJ2-1,TRBV30,14,.,.,TGTGCCTGGGTCGAGGATCGCTCCTACAATGAGCAGTTCTTC,CAWVEDRSYNEQFF
TRBJ2-5,TRBV10-3,13,TRBD1,.,TGTGCCATCAGTGAGACAGGGGAAGAGACCCAGTACTTC,CAISETGEETQYF
TRBJ2-4,TRBV30,15,TRBD2,few,TGTGCCTGGACCGACCTAGCGGGAGGGCCTAACATTCAGTACTTC,CAWTDLAGGPNIQYF
TRBJ2-3,TRBV29-1,12,TRBD2,.,TGCAGTGCGGGACTAGCAAGGGATACGCAGTATTTT,CSAGLARDTQYF
TRBJ2-3,TRBV5-4,15,TRBD1,few,TGTGCCAGCAGCTCCAGGGGGCAGAGGACAGATACGCAGTATTTT,CASSSRGQRTDTQYF
TRBJ2-7,TRBV4-3,18,TRBD2,few,TGCGCCAGCAGCCAAAACTTGTTAGGCGGGAGATTAAGGTACGAGCAGTACTTC,CASSQNLLGGRLRYEQYF
TRBJ1-2,TRBV25-1,13,.,few,TGTGCCAGCAGTGTCCAGCCTAACTATGGCTACACCTTC,CASSVQPNYGYTF
TRBJ2-7,TRBV2,12,TRBD1,few,TGTGCCAGCATCCGACAGGGCTACGAGCAGTACTTC,CASIRQGYEQYF
TRBJ2-7,TRBV7-2,15,TRBD2,.,TGTGCCAGCAGCTCTGGACTAGCGACCTCCTACGAGCAGTACTTC,CASSSGLATSYEQYF
TRBJ1-2,TRBV30,13,.,few,TGTGCCTGGAGTCCCGACAGGAGCTATGGCTACACCTTC,CAWSPDRSYGYTF
TRBJ2-7,TRBV15,13,.,few,TGTGCCACCAGCAGAGATCTTAGGGACGAGCAGTACTTC,CATSRDLRDEQYF
TRBJ1-2,TRBV25-1,17,TRBD1,.,TGTGCCAGCAGTGCCCACTCCGGGACAGGGGGCACCTATGGCTACACCTTC,CASSAHSGTGGTYGYTF